The present T cell receptor beta chain was sequenced within a study of tumor-infiltrating lymphocytes in primary liver carcinoma. Background on the study: In every tissue type, samples returned a similar yield of roughly 3.5 to 8 million productive TCRbeta reads.

The CDR3 spans 13 residues. Germline loops: CDR1 SEHNR, CDR2 FQNEAQ (reference sequence). V was clipped by 5 bases and J by 7 bases, with 13 bases between them. Total RNA (around 500 ng) served as template for TCR beta cDNA synthesis primed by a constant-region primer. Three nested multiplex PCR rounds of slightly modified ARM-PCR generated TCR beta libraries. TRBV1-TRBV30 forward primers paired with a C-beta reverse primer drove the first two PCR rounds, approximately 11 cycles each. TCRdb passed the multiplex PCR reads through MiXCR, listing each CDR3 protein once. Here the sample spans 90,000 to 110,000 distinct CDR3 sequences, roughly 80% being singletons. This clonotype came up many times. Unsorted bulk tissue (about 20-32 mg) underwent RNA and DNA co-extraction. Patients underwent resection of primary liver carcinoma. No patient had received treatment, and all had chronic HBV infection. Every tumor sample analyzed contained over 85% viable tumor cells.

The clonotype originates from a man aged 40-55 years with primary liver carcinoma and hepatitis B virus infection. The V call is TRBV7-9, the J call TRBJ2-3, with D tentatively TRBD2 (5 bases). The material sequenced was liver tumor tissue from sampling region 3. Subset of the sample: tumor region T3, left-lateral pole. CDR3 bases: TGTGCCAGCAGCCTCGGGGTTCGAAATACGCAGTATTTT. Encoded protein: CASSLGVRNTQYF.